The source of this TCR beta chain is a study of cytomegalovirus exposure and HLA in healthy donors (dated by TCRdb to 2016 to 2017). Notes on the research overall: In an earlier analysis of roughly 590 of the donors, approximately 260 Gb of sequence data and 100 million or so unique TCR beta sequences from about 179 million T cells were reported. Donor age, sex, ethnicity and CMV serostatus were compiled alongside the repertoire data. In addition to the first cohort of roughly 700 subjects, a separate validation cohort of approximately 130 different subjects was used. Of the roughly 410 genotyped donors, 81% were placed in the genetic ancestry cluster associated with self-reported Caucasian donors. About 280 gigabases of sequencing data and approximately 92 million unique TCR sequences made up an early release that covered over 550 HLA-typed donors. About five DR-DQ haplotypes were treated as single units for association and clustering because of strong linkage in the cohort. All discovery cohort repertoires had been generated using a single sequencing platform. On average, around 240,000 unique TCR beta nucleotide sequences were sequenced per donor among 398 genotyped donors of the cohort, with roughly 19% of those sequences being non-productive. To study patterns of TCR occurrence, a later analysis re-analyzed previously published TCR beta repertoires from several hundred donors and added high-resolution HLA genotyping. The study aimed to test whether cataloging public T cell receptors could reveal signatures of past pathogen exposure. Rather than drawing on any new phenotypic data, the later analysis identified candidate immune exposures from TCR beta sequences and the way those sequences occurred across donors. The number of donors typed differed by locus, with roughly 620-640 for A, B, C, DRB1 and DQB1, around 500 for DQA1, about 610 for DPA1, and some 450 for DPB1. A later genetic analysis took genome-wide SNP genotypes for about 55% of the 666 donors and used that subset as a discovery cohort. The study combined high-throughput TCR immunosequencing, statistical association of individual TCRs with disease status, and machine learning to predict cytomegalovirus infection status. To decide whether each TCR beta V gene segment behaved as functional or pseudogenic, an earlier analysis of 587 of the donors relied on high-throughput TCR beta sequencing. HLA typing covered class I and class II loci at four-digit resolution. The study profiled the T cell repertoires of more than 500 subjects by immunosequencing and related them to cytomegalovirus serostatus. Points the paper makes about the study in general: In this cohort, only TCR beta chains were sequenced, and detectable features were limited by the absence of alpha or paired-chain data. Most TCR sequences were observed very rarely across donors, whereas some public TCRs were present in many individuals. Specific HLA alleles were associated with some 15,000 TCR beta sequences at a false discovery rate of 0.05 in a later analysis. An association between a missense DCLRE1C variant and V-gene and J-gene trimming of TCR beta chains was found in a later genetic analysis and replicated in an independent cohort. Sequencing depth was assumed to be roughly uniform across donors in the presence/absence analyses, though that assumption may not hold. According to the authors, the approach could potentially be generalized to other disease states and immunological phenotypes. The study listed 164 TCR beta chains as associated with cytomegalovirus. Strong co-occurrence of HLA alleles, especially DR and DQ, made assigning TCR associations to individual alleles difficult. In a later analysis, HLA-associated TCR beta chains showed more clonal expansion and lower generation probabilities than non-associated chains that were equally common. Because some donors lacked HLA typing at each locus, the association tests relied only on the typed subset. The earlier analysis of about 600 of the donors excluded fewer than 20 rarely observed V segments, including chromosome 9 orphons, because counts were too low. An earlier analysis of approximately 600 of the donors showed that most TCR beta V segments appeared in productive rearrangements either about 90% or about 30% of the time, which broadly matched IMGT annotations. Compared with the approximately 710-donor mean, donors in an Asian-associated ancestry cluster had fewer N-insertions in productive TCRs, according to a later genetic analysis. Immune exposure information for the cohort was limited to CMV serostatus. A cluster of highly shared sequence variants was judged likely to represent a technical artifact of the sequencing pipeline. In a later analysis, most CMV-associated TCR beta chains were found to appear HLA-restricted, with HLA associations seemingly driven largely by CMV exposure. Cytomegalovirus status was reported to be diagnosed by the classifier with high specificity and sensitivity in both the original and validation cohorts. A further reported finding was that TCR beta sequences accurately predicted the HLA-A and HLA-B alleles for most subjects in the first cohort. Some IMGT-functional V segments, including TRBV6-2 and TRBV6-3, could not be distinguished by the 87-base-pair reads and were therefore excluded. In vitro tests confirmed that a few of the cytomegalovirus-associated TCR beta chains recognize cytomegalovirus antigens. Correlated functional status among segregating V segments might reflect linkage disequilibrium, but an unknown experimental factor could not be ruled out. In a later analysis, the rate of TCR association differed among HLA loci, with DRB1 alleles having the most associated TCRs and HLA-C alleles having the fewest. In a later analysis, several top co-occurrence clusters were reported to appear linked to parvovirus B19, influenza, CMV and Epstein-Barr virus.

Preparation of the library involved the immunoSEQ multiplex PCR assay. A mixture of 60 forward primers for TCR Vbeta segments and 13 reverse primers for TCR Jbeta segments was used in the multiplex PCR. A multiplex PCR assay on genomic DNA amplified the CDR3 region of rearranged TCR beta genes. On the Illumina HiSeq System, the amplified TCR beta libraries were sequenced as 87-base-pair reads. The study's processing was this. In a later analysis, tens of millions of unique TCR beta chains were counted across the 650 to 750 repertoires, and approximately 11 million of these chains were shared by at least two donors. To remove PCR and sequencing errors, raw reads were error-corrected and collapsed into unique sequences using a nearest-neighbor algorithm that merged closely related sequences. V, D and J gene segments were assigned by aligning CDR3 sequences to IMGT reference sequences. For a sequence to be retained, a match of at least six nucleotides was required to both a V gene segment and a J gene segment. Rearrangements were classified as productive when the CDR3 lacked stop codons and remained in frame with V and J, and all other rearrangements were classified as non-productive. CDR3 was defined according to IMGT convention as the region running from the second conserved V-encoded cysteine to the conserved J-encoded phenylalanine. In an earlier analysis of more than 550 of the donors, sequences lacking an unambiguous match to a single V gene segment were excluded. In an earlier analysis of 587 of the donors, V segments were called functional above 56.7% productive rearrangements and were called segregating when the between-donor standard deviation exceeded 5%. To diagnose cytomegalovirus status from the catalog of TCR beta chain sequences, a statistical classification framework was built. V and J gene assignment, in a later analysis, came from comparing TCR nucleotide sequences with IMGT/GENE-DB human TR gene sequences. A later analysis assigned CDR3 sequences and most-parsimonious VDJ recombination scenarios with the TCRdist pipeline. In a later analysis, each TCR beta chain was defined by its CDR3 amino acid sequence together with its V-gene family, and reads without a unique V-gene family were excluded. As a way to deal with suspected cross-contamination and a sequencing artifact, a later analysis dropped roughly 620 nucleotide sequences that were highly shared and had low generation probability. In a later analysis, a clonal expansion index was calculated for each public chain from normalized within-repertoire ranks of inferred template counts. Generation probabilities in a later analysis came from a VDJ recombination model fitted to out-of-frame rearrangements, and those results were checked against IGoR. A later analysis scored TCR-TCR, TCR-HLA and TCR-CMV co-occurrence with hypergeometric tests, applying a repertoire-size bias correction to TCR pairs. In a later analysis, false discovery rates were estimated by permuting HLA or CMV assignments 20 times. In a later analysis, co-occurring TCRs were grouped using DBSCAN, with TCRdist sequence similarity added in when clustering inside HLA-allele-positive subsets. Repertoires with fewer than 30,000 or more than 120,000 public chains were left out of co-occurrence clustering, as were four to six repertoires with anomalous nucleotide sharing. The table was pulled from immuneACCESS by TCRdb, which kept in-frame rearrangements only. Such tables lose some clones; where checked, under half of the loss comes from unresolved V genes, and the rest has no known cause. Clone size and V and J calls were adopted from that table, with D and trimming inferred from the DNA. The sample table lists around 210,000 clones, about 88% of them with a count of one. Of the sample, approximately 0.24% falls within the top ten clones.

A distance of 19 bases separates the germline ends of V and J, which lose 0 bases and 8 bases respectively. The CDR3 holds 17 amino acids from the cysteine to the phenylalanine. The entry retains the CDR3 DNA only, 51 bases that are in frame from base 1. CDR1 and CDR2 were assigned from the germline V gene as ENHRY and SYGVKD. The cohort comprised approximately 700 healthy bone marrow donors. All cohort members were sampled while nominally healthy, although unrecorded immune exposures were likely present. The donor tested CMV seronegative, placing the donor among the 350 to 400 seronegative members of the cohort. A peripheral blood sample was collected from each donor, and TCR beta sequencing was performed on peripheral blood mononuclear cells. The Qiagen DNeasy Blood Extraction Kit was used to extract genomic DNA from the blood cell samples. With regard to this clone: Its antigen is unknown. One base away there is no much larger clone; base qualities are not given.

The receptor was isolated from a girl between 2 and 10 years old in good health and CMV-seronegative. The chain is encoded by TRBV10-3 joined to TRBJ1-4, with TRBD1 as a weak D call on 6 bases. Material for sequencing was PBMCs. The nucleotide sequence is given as TGTGCCATCAGTGAGTCGATACTCGGACAGACCCCAGAAAAACTGTTTTTT. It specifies CAISESILGQTPEKLFF.